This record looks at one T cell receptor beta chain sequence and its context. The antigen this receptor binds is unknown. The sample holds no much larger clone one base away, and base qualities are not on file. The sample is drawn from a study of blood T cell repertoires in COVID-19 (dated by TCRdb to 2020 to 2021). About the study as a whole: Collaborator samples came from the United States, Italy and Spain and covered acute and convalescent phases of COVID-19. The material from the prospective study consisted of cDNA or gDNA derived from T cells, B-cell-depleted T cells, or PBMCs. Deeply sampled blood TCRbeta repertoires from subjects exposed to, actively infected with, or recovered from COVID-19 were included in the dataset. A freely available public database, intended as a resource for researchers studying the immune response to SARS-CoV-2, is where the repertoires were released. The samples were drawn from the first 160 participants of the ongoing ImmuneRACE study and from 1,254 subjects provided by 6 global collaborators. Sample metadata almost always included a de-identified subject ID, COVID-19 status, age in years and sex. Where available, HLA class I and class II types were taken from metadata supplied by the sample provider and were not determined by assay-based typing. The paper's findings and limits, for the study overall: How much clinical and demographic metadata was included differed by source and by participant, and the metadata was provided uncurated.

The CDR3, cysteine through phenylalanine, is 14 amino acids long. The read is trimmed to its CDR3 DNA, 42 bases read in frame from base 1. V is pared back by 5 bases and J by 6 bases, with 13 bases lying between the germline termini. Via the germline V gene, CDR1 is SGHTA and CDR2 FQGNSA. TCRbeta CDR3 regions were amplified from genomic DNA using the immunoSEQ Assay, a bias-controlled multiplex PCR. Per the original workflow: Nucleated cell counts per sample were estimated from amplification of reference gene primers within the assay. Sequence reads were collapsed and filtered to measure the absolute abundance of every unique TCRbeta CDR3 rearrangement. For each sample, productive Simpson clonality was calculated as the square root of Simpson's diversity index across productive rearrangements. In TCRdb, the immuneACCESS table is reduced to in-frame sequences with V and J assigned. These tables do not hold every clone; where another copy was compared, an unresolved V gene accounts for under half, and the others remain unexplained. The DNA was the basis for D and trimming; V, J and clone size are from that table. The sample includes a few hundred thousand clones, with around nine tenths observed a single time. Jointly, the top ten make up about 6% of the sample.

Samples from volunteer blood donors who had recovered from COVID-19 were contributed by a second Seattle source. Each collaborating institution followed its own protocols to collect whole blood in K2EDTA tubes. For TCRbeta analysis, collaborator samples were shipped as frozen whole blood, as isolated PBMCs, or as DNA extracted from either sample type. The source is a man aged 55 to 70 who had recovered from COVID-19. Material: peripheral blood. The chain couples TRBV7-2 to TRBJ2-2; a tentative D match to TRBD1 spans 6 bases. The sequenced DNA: TGTGCCAGCAGCACCTGGACAGACTCCGGGGAGCTGTTTTTT. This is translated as CASSTWTDSGELFF.